The 8 T cell receptor beta chains in this list originate from one sample, sequenced in a study of blood T cells in healthy people across ages. A sample-barcoded 5' primer and a J-beta primer mix were used in a second PCR of roughly 6 to 11 cycles. TCRdb ran MiXCR on the 5' RACE reads and lists one entry per CDR3 protein. The sample contains a few hundred thousand distinct CDR3 sequences, about half of which appear only once. The sequenced sample consisted of blood. The receptors here all came from a man in his fifties or sixties in good health.

V gene TRBV5-4 combines with J gene TRBJ2-1, with a tentative D call TRBD1 (7 bases). Germline V lookup: CDR1 SGHNT, CDR2 YYREEE (reference sequence). Trimming removed 2 bases from V and 3 bases from J, with 12 bases in between. This CDR3 has 15 amino acids. The DNA for the CDR3 is TGTGCCAGCAGCTTCGCAGGGGGGAACTACAATGAGCAGTTCTTC. Its translation: CASSFAGGNYNEQFF.

A few counts support this clonotype. This chain links TRBV20-1 with TRBJ2-7; 9 positions match TRBD2. The V and J ends lost 1 base and 5 bases, in that order; junction bases with no gene match: 12. Germline CDR1 and CDR2: DFQATT and SNEGSKA (reference sequence). This CDR3 is built from 16 residues. CDR3 coding DNA: TGCAGTGCTAGAGGGGGCGGGAGGGCCCCCGCCCACGAGCAGTACTTC. It yields the protein CSARGGGRAPAHEQYF.

This clonotype has just a few counts. The chain combines TRBV4-3 with TRBJ2-1; D is unclear. The length of the CDR3 is 16 residues. Trimming took off 0 bases at V and 8 bases at J, with 17 bases between the two ends. CDR1 and CDR2 from the germline V gene are LGHNA and YSLEER. CDR3 region: CASSQEARARFDEQFF. The CDR3 DNA sequence: TGCGCCAGCAGCCAAGAAGCTAGAGCGAGGTTCGATGAGCAGTTCTTC.

The chain combines TRBV29-1 with TRBJ2-3, with 13 bases fitting TRBD2. Trimming removed 8 bases from V and 3 bases from J; junction bases left unmatched: 8. This CDR3 has 15 amino acids. Per germline, CDR1 SQVTM and CDR2 ANQGSEA. Here the CDR3 reads CSTQRTSGSTDTQYF. The CDR3, as DNA: TGCAGCACCCAGAGGACTAGCGGGAGTACAGATACGCAGTATTTT.

The genes are TRBV6-6 and TRBJ2-7, with TRBD2 matching over 7 bases. The length of the CDR3 is 17 residues. With 6 bases clipped from V and 1 base from J, the junction kept 15 bases outside the gene matches. Germline V gene sequence: CDR1 MNHNY, CDR2 SVGAGI (reference sequence). Written as DNA, the CDR3 is TGTGCCAGCAGCAACAGGACTGGGCGGGGGAATTCCTACGAGCAGTACTTC. It is translated as CASSNRTGRGNSYEQYF.

The gene calls are TRBV6-1 and TRBJ2-1; TRBD2 matches at 7 bases. The germline V gene encodes CDR1 MNHNS and CDR2 SASEGT. The CDR3 runs to 16 residues. Unmatched junction bases numbered 13, after V lost 4 bases and J lost 7 bases. CDR3 sequence (DNA): TGTGCCAGCAGTGCGGACGGGAGGCACTATTTAAATGAGCAGTTCTTC. Translating gives CASSADGRHYLNEQFF.

The gene calls are TRBV10-3 and TRBJ1-6; 7 bases are shared with TRBD1. Germline trimming cut 3 bases from V and 7 bases from J; bases unmatched to any gene: 6. Germline-derived CDR1 and CDR2 are ENHRY and SYGVKD. This CDR3 comprises 15 residues. The DNA for the CDR3 is TGTGCCATCAGTGAACAGGGGCCGAAAAATTCACCCCTCCACTTT. This translates into CAISEQGPKNSPLHF.

This clonotype was detected many times. The J gene is TRBJ2-7, the V gene TRBV4-3, with 11 bases identical to TRBD2. Trimming at V came to 0 bases and at J to 2 bases, leaving 3 bases not matched to a gene. The length of the CDR3 is 16 residues. Per the germline V gene, CDR1 is LGHNA and CDR2 is YSLEER. The CDR3 loop reads CASSQDPSGGPYEQYF. The CDR3 DNA follows: TGCGCCAGCAGCCAAGATCCTAGCGGGGGGCCCTACGAGCAGTACTTC.